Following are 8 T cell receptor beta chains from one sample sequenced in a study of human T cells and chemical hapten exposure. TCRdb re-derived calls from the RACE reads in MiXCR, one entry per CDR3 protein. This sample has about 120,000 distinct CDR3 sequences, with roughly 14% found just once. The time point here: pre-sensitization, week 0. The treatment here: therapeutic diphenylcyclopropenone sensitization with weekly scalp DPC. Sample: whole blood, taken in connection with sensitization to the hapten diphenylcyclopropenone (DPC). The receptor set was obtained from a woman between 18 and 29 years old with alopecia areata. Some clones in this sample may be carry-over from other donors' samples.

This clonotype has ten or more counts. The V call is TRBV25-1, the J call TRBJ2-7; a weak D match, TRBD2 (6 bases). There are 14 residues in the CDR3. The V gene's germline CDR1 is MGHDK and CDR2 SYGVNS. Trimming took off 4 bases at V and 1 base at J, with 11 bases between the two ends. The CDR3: CASSAGDGSYEQYF. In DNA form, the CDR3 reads TGTGCCAGCAGTGCGGGAGACGGATCCTACGAGCAGTACTTC.

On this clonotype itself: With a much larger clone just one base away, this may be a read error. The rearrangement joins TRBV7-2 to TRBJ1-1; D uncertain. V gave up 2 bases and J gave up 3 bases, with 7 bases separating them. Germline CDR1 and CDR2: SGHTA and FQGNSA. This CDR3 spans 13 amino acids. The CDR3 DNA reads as TGTGCCAGCAGCTTAATGAGGGACACTGAAGCTTTCTTT. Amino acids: CASSLMRDTEAFF.

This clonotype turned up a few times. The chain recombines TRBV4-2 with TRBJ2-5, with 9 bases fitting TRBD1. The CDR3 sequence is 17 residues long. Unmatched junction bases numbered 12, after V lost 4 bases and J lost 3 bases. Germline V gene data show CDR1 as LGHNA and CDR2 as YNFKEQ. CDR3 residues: CASSPSGQGMPEETQYF. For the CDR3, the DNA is TGTGCCAGCAGCCCTTCCGGACAGGGGATGCCTGAAGAGACCCAGTACTTC.

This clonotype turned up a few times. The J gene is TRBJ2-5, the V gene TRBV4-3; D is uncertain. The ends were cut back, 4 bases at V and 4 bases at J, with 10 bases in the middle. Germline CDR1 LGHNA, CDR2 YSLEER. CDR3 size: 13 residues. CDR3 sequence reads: CASSLNLGETQYF. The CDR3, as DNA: TGCGCCAGCAGCCTCAACCTGGGAGAGACCCAGTACTTC.

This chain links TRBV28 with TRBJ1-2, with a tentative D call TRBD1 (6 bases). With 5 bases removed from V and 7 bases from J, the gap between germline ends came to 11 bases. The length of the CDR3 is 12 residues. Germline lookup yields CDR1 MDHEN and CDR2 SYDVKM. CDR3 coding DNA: TGTGCCAGCAGTGGTAACAGGGTTGGCTACACCTTC. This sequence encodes CASSGNRVGYTF.

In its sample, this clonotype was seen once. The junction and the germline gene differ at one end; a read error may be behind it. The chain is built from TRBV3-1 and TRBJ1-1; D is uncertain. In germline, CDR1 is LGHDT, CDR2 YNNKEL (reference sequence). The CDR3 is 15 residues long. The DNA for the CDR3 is TGTGCCAGCAACCAAGATAGTCGAGGGAACACTGAAGCTTTCTTT. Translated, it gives CASNQDSRGNTEAFF.

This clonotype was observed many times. CDR3 loop: CSVPQGAGGYTF. CDR3 bases: TGCAGCGTCCCACAGGGGGCAGGTGGCTACACCTTC. The chain uses TRBV29-1 and TRBJ1-2, with TRBD1 identical over 9 bases. V lost 6 bases to trimming and J lost 7 bases; unmatched junction nucleotides: 6. The CDR3 loop spans 12 amino acids. Germline V gene lookup returns CDR1 SQVTM and CDR2 ANQGSEA.

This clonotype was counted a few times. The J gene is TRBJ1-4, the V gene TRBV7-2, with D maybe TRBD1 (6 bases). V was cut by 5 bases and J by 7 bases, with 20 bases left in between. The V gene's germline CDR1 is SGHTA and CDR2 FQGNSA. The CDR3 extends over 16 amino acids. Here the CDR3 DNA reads TGTGCCAGCAGCACCAACGCCCGGGGGGCAGGTGAAAAACTGTTTTTT. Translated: CASSTNARGAGEKLFF.